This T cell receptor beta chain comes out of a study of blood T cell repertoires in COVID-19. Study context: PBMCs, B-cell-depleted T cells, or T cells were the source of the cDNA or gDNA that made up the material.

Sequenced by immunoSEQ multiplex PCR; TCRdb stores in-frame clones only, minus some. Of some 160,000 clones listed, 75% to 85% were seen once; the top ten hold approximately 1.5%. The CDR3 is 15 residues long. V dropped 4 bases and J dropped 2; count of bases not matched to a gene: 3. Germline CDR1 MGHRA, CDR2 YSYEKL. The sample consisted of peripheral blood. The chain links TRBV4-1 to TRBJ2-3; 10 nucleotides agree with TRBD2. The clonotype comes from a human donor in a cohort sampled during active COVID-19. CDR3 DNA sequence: TGCGCCAGCAGCCTAGGGACTAGCGACACAGATACGCAGTATTTT. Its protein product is CASSLGTSDTDTQYF.